This T cell receptor (beta chain) is drawn from a study of blood T cell repertoires in COVID-19. Study-level background: Material from acute and convalescent COVID-19 was sourced from the United States, Italy and Spain.

Clinical history reported by participants formed the basis on which cohorts were assigned. As originally analysed: By means of reference gene primer amplification, nucleated cell counts were estimated. The data were produced by immunoSEQ multiplex PCR, yet TCRdb's version contains in-frame clones alone and is incomplete. V and J calls plus clone size are reproduced from that table; the DNA served to infer D and trimming. The data show about 250,000 clones, 65% to 90% seen once. Germline CDR1 and CDR2: MNHEY and SVGEGT. J lost 7 bases, V lost 0 bases, and 15 bases had no gene match. The CDR3 length is 18 residues.

Sequencing input: PBMCs or T cells enriched from blood (not recorded which). This receptor was obtained from a woman aged 45-60 years with acute COVID-19. The V gene is TRBV6-2 or TRBV6-3, the J gene TRBJ1-5, with 7 bases aligning to TRBD1. CDR3 nucleotide sequence: TGTGCCAGCAGTTACTCGATAGCGTCGAGGGGGCGCCGGCAGCCCCAGCATTTT. Translation: CASSYSIASRGRRQPQHF.